This T cell receptor beta chain was recovered during a study of control samples from healthy donors and cancer patients. Repertoires were generated with immunoSEQ multiplex PCR, while TCRdb's copy carries only in-frame clones and drops some. The top ten hold 5.5% to 8% of the sample, which has 400,000 to 500,000 clones, 90% seen once. Trimming stripped 6 bases from V and 4 bases from J, with 15 bases between. The germline V gene encodes CDR1 SQVTM and CDR2 ANQGSEA. The CDR3 covers 13 residues. The chain combines TRBV29-1 with TRBJ1-1; the D is unclear. The sequenced sample was PBMCs. The sequence was collected from a man aged 35-49 years with head and neck cancer. The DNA of the CDR3 is TGCAGCGTCCACCGTGGGGTTGTCACTGAAGCTTTCTTT. It encodes CSVHRGVVTEAFF.